This entry describes one T cell receptor (beta chain). This clonotype was detected ten times or more. Its antigen is unknown. There are no base qualities to consult, and no much larger clone falls within one base. The sample is drawn from a study (dated by TCRdb to about 2013). Sequencing used an Illumina Genome Analyzer IIx. The public reads were run again by TCRdb, first through fastp at Q25 and then through MiXCR, and only productive beta chains were kept. Here each entry gathers all rows of one CDR3 protein and keeps the most common genes and DNA. This sample lists fewer than 9,000 distinct CDR3 sequences; roughly 32% were detected once. 22% of the sample is held by the ten biggest clonotypes. V loses 1 base of germline sequence and J loses 5 bases, and the interval between the two ends is 12 bases. The CDR3 numbers 15 residues from cysteine through phenylalanine. The DNA shown is the 45-base CDR3, in frame from base 1. Taken from the germline V gene, the CDR1 and CDR2 loops are SGHRS and YFSETQ.

Sequencing input: blood. The clonotype originates from a human donor. The chain links TRBV5-1 with TRBJ1-4, with the D gene too uncertain to name. The DNA sequence reads TGCGCCAGCAGCTTGTGGGTTAACCAAAATGAAAAACTGTTTTTT. It codes for CASSLWVNQNEKLFF.